Below are 11 T cell receptor beta chains sequenced from a single sample in a study of T cell changes during pregnancy in multiple sclerosis. Assay used: immunoSEQ multiplex PCR; TCRdb lists only in-frame clones, some missing. The sample has more than 90,000 clones; 91% are singletons. Here the sequenced sample was peripheral blood, taken in the second trimester of pregnancy. These receptors originate from a female donor with multiple sclerosis, enrolled in a pregnancy study.

V is TRBV28 and J is TRBJ2-5; tentative D call: TRBD1 (6 bases). The CDR3 loop spans 13 amino acids. V dropped 7 bases and J dropped 5 bases, with 14 bases sitting between them. The germline V gene encodes CDR1 MDHEN and CDR2 SYDVKM. CDR3 region: CASIGPGHETQYF. CDR3 in DNA: TGTGCCAGCATCGGCCCGGGACATGAGACCCAGTACTTC.

This chain uses TRBV5-1 with TRBJ1-5; no clear D gene. V was shortened by 0 bases and J by 5 bases, with 6 bases between the two germline ends. CDR3 size: 13 residues. Germline CDR1 and CDR2: SGHRS and YFSETQ. Written as DNA, the CDR3 is TGCGCCAGCAGCTTGGTGCCAGATCAGCCCCAGCATTTT. Protein: CASSLVPDQPQHF.

About this clone: Different DNA sequences within this sample yield the same CDR3. The chain couples TRBV5-6 to TRBJ2-6, with unresolved D. V lost 1 base to trimming and J lost 0 bases, with 8 bases between them. There are 16 residues in the CDR3. The germline gives CDR1 SGHDT, CDR2 YYEEEE. CDR3 protein: CASSLIRGSGANVLTF. Here the CDR3 DNA reads TGTGCCAGCAGCTTGATCAGAGGCTCTGGGGCCAACGTCCTGACTTTC.

The rearrangement links TRBV25-1 to TRBJ2-7; TRBD2 matches at 9 bases. V lost 1 base and J lost 6; bases outside the gene matches: 7. This CDR3 has 15 residues. Germline CDR1 is MGHDK and CDR2 is SYGVNS. The CDR3 bases are TGTGCCAGCAGTGAATCTGGACTAGCGCCTTTCGAGCAGTACTTC. This codes for CASSESGLAPFEQYF.

This clone was recorded a few times. The V and J genes are TRBV4-1 and TRBJ1-1; D may be TRBD1 (5 bases). Germline lookup yields CDR1 MGHRA and CDR2 YSYEKL. V was cut by 2 bases and J by 3 bases, with 7 bases left in between. The length of the CDR3 is 13 residues. CDR3 in amino acids: CASSQSGYTEAFF. The CDR3, as DNA: TGCGCCAGCAGCCAATCAGGGTACACTGAAGCTTTCTTT.

The chain is built from TRBV6-6 and TRBJ2-5, with TRBD2 matching over 8 bases. Germline V gene lookup returns CDR1 MNHNY and CDR2 SVGAGI (reference sequence). There are 15 residues in the CDR3. After removal of 6 bases from V and 4 bases from J, the junction contained 10 bases not matched to a gene. CDR3 sequence (DNA): TGTGCCAGCAGCCGCCCGGGACTAGAGGGAGAGACCCAGTACTTC. It codes for CASSRPGLEGETQYF.

V usage is TRBV4-2 and J usage is TRBJ2-1; D perhaps matches TRBD2 (6 bases). The CDR3 is 17 amino acids. Between the trimmed V and J ends, which lost 0 bases and 4 bases, there was a span of 16 bases. Germline CDR1 reads LGHNA; CDR2 reads YNFKEQ. The CDR3 here is CASSQDKAGTVYNEQFF. In DNA form, the CDR3 reads TGTGCCAGCAGCCAAGATAAGGCGGGAACGGTTTACAATGAGCAGTTCTTC.

As DNA, the CDR3 is TGTGCCAGCAGCTACGACAGGAATCAGCCCCAGCATTTT. This codes for CASSYDRNQPQHF. The chain couples TRBV6-5 to TRBJ1-5, with D perhaps matching TRBD1 (6 bases). Germline V gene lookup returns CDR1 MNHEY and CDR2 SVGAGI. The CDR3 totals 13 residues. The V gene lost 6 bases and the J gene lost 4 bases, with 10 bases spanning the gap.

The V call is TRBV11-3, the J call TRBJ2-1, with D unresolved. V was pared by 1 base and J by 1 base, with 5 bases between. The CDR3 runs 14 residues. CDR1 is SGHNT and CDR2 is YENEEA in the germline V gene. Here the CDR3 reads CASSLGMSYNEQFF. DNA of the CDR3: TGTGCCAGCAGCTTAGGTATGTCCTACAATGAGCAGTTCTTC.

The chain couples TRBV27 to TRBJ1-5; TRBD1 agrees at 8 bases. Germline V gene data show CDR1 as MNHEY and CDR2 as SMNVEV (reference sequence). With V trimmed by 3 bases and J by 5 bases, 3 bases remained unmatched. The CDR3 sequence is 14 residues long. The CDR3 nucleotides are TGTGCCAGCAGTTTCAGGGGGCTGGATCAGCCCCAGCATTTT. Protein product: CASSFRGLDQPQHF.

The chain joins TRBV10-3 to TRBJ2-1, with D perhaps TRBD2 (6 bases). V gave up 5 bases and J gave up 6 bases, with 17 bases separating them. The germline V gene encodes CDR1 ENHRY and CDR2 SYGVKD. The CDR3 extends over 15 amino acids. CDR3 sequence: CAISPNRDFLNEQFF. The CDR3 region has the DNA TGTGCCATCAGTCCCAATAGGGACTTCCTCAATGAGCAGTTCTTC.